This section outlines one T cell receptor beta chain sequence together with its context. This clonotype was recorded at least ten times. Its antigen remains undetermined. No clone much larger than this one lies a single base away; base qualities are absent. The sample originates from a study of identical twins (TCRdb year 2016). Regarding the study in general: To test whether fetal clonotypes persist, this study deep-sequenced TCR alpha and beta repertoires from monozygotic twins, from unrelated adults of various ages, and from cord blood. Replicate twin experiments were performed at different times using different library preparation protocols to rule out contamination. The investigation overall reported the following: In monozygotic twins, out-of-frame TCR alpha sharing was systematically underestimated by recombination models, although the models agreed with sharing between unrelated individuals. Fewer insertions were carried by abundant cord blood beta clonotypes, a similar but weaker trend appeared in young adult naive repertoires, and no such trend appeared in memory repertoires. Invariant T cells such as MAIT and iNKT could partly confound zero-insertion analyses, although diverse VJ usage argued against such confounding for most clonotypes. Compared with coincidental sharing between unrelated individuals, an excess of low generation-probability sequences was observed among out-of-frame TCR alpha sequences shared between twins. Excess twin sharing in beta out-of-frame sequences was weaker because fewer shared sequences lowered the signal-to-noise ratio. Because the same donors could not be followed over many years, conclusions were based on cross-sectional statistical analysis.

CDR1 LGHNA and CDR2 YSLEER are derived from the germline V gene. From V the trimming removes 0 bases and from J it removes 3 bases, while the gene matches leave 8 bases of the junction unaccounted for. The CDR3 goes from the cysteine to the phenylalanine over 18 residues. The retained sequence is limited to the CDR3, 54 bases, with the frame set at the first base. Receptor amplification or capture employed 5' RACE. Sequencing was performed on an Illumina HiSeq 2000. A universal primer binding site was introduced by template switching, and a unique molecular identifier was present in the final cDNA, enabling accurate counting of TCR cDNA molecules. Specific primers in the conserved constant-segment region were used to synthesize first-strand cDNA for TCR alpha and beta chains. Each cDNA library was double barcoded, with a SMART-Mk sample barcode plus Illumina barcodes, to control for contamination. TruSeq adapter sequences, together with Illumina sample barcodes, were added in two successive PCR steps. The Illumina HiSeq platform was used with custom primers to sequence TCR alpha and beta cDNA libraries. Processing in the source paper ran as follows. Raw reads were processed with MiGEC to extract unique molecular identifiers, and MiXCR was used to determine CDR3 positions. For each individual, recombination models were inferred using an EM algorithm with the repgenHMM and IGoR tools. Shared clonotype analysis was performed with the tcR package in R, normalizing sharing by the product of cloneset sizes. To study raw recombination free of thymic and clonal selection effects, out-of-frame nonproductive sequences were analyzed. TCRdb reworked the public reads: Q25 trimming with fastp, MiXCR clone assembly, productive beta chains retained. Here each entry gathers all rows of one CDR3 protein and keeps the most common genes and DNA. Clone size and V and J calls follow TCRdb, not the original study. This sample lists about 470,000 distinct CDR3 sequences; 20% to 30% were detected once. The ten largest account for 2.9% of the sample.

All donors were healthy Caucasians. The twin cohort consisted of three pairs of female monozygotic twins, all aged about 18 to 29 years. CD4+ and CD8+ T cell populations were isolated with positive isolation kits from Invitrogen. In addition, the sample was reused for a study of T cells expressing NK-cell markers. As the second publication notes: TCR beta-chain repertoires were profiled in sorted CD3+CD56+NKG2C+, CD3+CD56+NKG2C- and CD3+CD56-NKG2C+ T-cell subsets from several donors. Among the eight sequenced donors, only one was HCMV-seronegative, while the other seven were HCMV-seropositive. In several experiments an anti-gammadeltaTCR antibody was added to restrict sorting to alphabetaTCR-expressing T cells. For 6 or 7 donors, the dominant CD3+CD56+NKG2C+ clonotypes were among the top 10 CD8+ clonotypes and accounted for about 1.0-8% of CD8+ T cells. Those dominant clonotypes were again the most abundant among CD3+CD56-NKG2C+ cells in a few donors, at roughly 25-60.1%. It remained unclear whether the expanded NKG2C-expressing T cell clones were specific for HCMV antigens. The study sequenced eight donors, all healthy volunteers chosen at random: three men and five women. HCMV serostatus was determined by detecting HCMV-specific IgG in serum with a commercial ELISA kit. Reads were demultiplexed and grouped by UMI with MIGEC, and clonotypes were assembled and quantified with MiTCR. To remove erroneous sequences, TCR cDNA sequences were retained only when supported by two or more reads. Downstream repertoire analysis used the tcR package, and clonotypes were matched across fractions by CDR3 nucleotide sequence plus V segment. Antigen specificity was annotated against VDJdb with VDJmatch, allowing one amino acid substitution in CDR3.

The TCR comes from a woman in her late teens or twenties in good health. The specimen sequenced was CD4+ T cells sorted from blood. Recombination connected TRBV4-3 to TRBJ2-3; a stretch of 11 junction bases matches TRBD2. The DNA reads TGCGCCAGCAGCCAAGAATTAGCGGGAGGGTTGGTAACAGATACGCAGTATTTT. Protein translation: CASSQELAGGLVTDTQYF.